The 18 T cell receptor beta chains below come from one sample, sequenced in a study of PD-1 blockade in classical Hodgkin lymphoma. Time point in this sample: cycle 4 day 1 (C4D1), after six to seven weeks of nivolumab. Each and every patient relapsed after autologous stem cell transplantation, and patients got differing brentuximab vedotin exposure. Negative selection with magnetic separation was used to purify CD4+ T cells from thawed PBMCs. Clones were sequenced by immunoSEQ multiplex PCR, and TCRdb holds only the in-frame ones, with some missing. Counted here are 20,000 to 25,000 clones, around 74% occurring once; the ten biggest clones make up 1% to 1.5%. The source was CD4+ T cells from blood, collected before the fourth cycle of nivolumab. These receptors were taken from a human donor with classical Hodgkin lymphoma.

This clone was counted a few times. The rearrangement links TRBV2 to TRBJ2-7; no reliable D call. Trimming shortened V by 1 base and J by 3 bases, and 4 bases separated the two germline ends. The germline V gene has CDR1 SNHLY and CDR2 FYNNEI. There are 12 residues in the CDR3. This CDR3 is CASSEVVYEQYF. CDR3 nucleotide sequence: TGTGCCAGCAGTGAAGTGGTCTACGAGCAGTACTTC. Filled out from reference TRBV2 and TRBJ2-7, the complete variable domain reads EPEVTQTPSHQVTQMGQEVILRCVPISNHLYFYWYRQILGQKVEFLVSFYNNEISEKSEIFDDQFSVERPDGSNFTLKIRSTKLEDSAMYFCASSEVVYEQYFGPGTRLTVT.

This chain joins TRBV28 and TRBJ2-7; D may be TRBD1 or TRBD2 (5 bases each). The germline V gene has CDR1 MDHEN and CDR2 SYDVKM. This CDR3 has 13 residues. Trimming shortened V by 8 bases and J by 1 base, and 12 bases separated the two germline ends. The CDR3 DNA is TGTGCCAGCGGGCTTGGGACGTCCTACGAGCAGTACTTC. It specifies CASGLGTSYEQYF.

This chain joins TRBV18 and TRBJ2-2; unclear D gene. This CDR3 has 13 residues. V lost 4 bases to trimming and J lost 5 bases, with 8 bases between them. CDR1 and CDR2 from the germline V gene are KGHSH and LQKENI. The CDR3 loop reads CASSQAVTGELFF. CDR3 nucleotides: TGTGCCAGCTCACAGGCTGTAACCGGGGAGCTGTTTTTT. Full variable domain (rest looked up from reference TRBV18 and TRBJ2-2): NAGVMQNPRHLVRRRGQEARLRCSPMKGHSHVYWYRQLPEEGLKFMVYLQKENIIDESGMPKERFSAEFPKEGPSILRIQQVVRGDSAAYFCASSQAVTGELFFGEGSRLTVL.

The chain couples TRBV5-6 to TRBJ1-2; 8 bases are a match to TRBD1. After removal of 1 base from V and 4 bases from J, the junction contained 6 bases not matched to a gene. This CDR3 has 15 amino acids. CDR1 and CDR2 (germline): SGHDT, YYEEEE. In DNA, the CDR3 is TGTGCCAGCAGCTTGATGAACAGGGGGTCCTATGGCTACACCTTC. Translating it yields CASSLMNRGSYGYTF.

The chain carries TRBV2 and TRBJ1-5, with D perhaps matching TRBD1 (6 bases). This CDR3 spans 14 amino acids. From germline, CDR1 is SNHLY and CDR2 FYNNEI. Between the trimmed V and J ends, which lost 4 bases and 4 bases, there was a span of 11 bases. The CDR3 is CASSVRGGNQPQHF. CDR3 sequence (DNA): TGTGCCAGCAGTGTTCGAGGGGGGAATCAGCCCCAGCATTTT.

This clone turned up a few times. The genes are TRBV10-3 and TRBJ2-7; TRBD1 is a possible D gene (6 bases). There are 15 residues in the CDR3. Trimming removed 4 bases from V and 3 bases from J, with 16 bases in between. CDR1 and CDR2 (germline): ENHRY, SYGVKD. This CDR3 is CAISARDRFGYEQYF. Here the CDR3 DNA reads TGTGCCATCAGTGCCCGTGACAGGTTTGGCTACGAGCAGTACTTC.

The J gene is TRBJ1-6, the V gene TRBV10-3; TRBD1 matches at 8 bases. V was clipped by 7 bases and J by 5 bases; unmatched bases: 1. Germline V gene lookup returns CDR1 ENHRY and CDR2 SYGVKD. This CDR3 has 13 residues. CDR3 bases: TGTGCCATCACGACAGGGGATAATTCACCCCTCCACTTT. Translated, it gives CAITTGDNSPLHF.

CDR3 region: CASSQGLAGGRAGELFF. The DNA of the CDR3 is TGTGCCAGCAGCCAAGGACTAGCGGGGGGGCGTGCCGGGGAGCTGTTTTTT. The V and J genes are TRBV4-2 and TRBJ2-2; 14 bases map to TRBD2. V lost 1 base, J lost 6 bases, and 4 bases stayed unmatched. Germline CDR1 and CDR2: LGHNA and YNFKEQ. This CDR3 has 17 residues.

The chain employs TRBV6-5 and TRBJ2-7; 7 bases line up with TRBD2. The germline V gene has CDR1 MNHEY and CDR2 SVGAGI. V was clipped by 6 bases and J by 0 bases; unmatched bases: 2. CDR3 size: 13 residues. The CDR3 sequence is CASRRTSSYEQYF. CDR3 in DNA: TGTGCCAGCAGACGGACTAGCTCCTACGAGCAGTACTTC.

This clone was seen a handful of times. The V and J genes are TRBV27 and TRBJ2-5, with TRBD2 as a possible D gene (5 bases). The CDR3 is made up of 15 amino acids. Trimming shortened V by 4 bases and J by 5 bases, and 17 bases separated the two germline ends. Germline V lookup: CDR1 MNHEY, CDR2 SMNVEV (reference sequence). CDR3: CASSSGLTNVETQYF. The CDR3 nucleotides are TGTGCCAGCAGTTCCGGACTGACGAACGTGGAGACCCAGTACTTC.

This clone was counted a few times. This chain links TRBV5-1 with TRBJ2-2, with a possible D match to TRBD1 (6 bases). The germline gives CDR1 SGHRS, CDR2 YFSETQ. The CDR3 totals 14 residues. The V end lost 0 bases, the J end lost 4 bases, and 7 bases lay between the germline ends. The CDR3 bases are TGCGCCAGCAGCTTGGGACAGGCCACCGGGGAGCTGTTTTTT. Translated: CASSLGQATGELFF.

The chain employs TRBV5-6 and TRBJ2-3, with TRBD2 identical over 10 bases. From germline, CDR1 is SGHDT and CDR2 YYEEEE. The V gene end was trimmed by 3 bases and the J gene end by 1 base; junction bases not matched to a gene: 2. The CDR3 has 15 amino acids. CDR3 amino acids: CASSYLAGGTDTQYF. The CDR3, as DNA: TGTGCCAGCAGCTATCTAGCGGGGGGCACAGATACGCAGTATTTT. Full variable domain (outside the CDR3, taken from reference TRBV5-6 and TRBJ2-3): DAGVTQSPTHLIKTRGQQVTLRCSPKSGHDTVSWYQQALGQGPQFIFQYYEEEERQRGNFPDRFSGHQFPNYSSELNVNALLLGDSALYLCASSYLAGGTDTQYFGPGTRLTVL.

This chain uses TRBV7-9 with TRBJ2-5, with 8 bases identical to TRBD1. From germline, CDR1 is SEHNR and CDR2 FQNEAQ (reference sequence). J gave up 1 base and V 3 bases, and 1 base lay outside the gene matches. The CDR3 length is 14 residues. CDR3 in amino acids: CASSLGQVQETQYF. CDR3 sequence (DNA): TGTGCCAGCAGCTTGGGACAGGTCCAAGAGACCCAGTACTTC.

The chain recombines TRBV18 with TRBJ2-1; D not resolved. V was clipped by 1 base and J by 2 bases, with 6 bases between them. CDR1 and CDR2 (germline): KGHSH, LQKENI. CDR3 length equals 14 residues. Here the CDR3 reads CASSPQGTYNEQFF. The CDR3 nucleotides read TGTGCCAGCTCACCACAGGGTACCTACAATGAGCAGTTCTTC.

This chain uses TRBV30 with TRBJ1-5, with D possibly TRBD1 on 5 matching bases. CDR1 is GTSNPN, CDR2 SVGIG, per germline (reference sequence). There are 16 residues in the CDR3. The V gene lost 2 bases and the J gene lost 6 bases, with 20 bases spanning the gap. The CDR3 spells CAWSPIGWGYGQPQHF. The CDR3 DNA reads as TGTGCCTGGAGTCCAATAGGGTGGGGGTATGGTCAGCCCCAGCATTTT.

The chain combines TRBV19 with TRBJ2-1, with D possibly called TRBD1 or TRBD2 (7 bases each). V lost 4 bases and J lost 0, with 16 bases in between. CDR3 length: 17 amino acids. Germline values: CDR1 LNHDA, CDR2 SQIVND (reference sequence). CDR3 DNA sequence: TGTGCCAGTAGTAGGAGCGGGGACAGAGGCTCCTACAATGAGCAGTTCTTC. Amino acids: CASSRSGDRGSYNEQFF.

This chain joins TRBV10-3 and TRBJ2-1; TRBD2 is a possible D gene (6 bases). V was cut by 3 bases and J by 1 base, with 16 bases left in between. Germline loops: CDR1 ENHRY, CDR2 SYGVKD. The CDR3 runs 17 residues. The CDR3 loop reads CAISEQLASPSYNEQFF. In nucleotides, the CDR3 is TGTGCCATCAGTGAACAACTAGCTTCCCCATCCTACAATGAGCAGTTCTTC.

The chain employs TRBV11-3 and TRBJ2-7; 10 bases line up with TRBD1. From germline, CDR1 is SGHNT and CDR2 YENEEA. CDR3 length: 15 amino acids. With V trimmed by 5 bases and J by 4 bases, 8 bases remained unmatched. The CDR3 reads CASSAQPGQGYEQYF. As DNA, the CDR3 is TGTGCCAGCAGCGCCCAACCGGGACAGGGGTACGAGCAGTACTTC. The entire variable domain, with the rest obtained from reference TRBV11-3 and TRBJ2-7, is as follows: EAGVVQSPRYKIIEKKQPVAFWCNPISGHNTLYWYLQNLGQGPELLIRYENEEAVDDSQLPKDRFSAERLKGVDSTLKIQPAELGDSAVYLCASSAQPGQGYEQYFGPGTRLTVT.